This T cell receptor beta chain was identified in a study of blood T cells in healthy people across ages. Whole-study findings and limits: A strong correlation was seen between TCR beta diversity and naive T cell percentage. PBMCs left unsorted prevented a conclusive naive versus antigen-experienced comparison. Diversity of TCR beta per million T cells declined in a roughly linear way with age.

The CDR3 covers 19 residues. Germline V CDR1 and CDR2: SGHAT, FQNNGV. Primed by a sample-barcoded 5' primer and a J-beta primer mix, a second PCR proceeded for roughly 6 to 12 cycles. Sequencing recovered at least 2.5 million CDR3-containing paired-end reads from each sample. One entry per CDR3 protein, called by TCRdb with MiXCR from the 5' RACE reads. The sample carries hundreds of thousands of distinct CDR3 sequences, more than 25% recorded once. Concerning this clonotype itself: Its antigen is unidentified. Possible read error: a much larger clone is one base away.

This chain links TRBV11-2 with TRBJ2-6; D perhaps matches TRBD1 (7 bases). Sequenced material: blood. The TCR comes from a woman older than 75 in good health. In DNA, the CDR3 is TGTGCCAGCAGCTTGTTGACAGGGAGGAGAACTCTGGGGGCCAACGTCCGGACTTTC. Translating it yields CASSLLTGRRTLGANVRTF.